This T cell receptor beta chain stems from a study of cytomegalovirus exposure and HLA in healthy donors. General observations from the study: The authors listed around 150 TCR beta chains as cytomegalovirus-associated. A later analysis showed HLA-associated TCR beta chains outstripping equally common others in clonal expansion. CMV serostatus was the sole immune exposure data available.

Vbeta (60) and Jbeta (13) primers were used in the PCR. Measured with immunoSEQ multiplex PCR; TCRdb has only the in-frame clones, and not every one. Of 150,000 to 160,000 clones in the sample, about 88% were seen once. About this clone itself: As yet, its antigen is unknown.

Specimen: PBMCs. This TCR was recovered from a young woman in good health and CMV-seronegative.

CDR3 amino acids: CASSVGLAPHEQFF. The CDR3 DNA is TGTGCCAGCAGTGTTGGACTAGCTCCTCATGAGCAGTTCTTC. The V call is TRBV28, the J call TRBJ2-1; 8 bases are shared with TRBD2. After removal of 5 bases from V and 8 bases from J, the junction contained 8 bases not matched to a gene. Germline V gene data show CDR1 as MDHEN and CDR2 as SYDVKM. The CDR3 extends over 14 amino acids.